These T cell receptor beta chains were read from a single sample in a study of T cell responses to AZD1222 COVID-19 vaccine. TCRdb keeps only in-frame clones here, not all; method: immunoSEQ multiplex PCR. The sample records tens of thousands of clones, 70% to 90% being singletons. Sample: peripheral blood, taken 28 days after the second AZD1222 dose. These receptors were taken from an adult who received the AZD1222 COVID-19 vaccine. CDR3s include the opening cysteine and the closing phenylalanine or tryptophan. Fields, in order: V gene, clone size, D gene, J gene, CDR3 DNA, CDR3 protein. The D gene is left open where the match is weak. The listing skips clone size in some rows; elsewhere it reads once, few, many or a size class.

TRBV18	-	-	TRBJ2-7	TGTGCCAGCTCACCGACGGGACTCTTTTACGAGCAGTACTTC	CASSPTGLFYEQYF
TRBV19	-	-	TRBJ2-5	TGTGCCAGTAGTATAGCAGAGATAGAGACCCAGTACTTC	CASSIAEIETQYF
TRBV20-1	-	-	TRBJ2-7	TGCAGTGCTAGTAGTAGCTACGAGCAGTACTTC	CSASSSYEQYF
TRBV6-5	-	-	TRBJ1-6	TGTGCCAGCACCACCCTAACAGGGACACCCCTCCACTTT	CASTTLTGTPLHF
TRBV5-8	-	-	TRBJ2-5	TGTGCCAGCAGCCACAGGGTCGTTGGGGAGACCCAGTACTTC	CASSHRVVGETQYF
TRBV27	-	-	TRBJ1-5	TGTGCCAGCAGTTTAAGGGAAGGCGGCAATCAGCCCCAGCATTTT	CASSLREGGNQPQHF
TRBV7-9	few	-	TRBJ1-4	TGTGCCAGCAGCCCCCGCGGGGCAACTAATGAAAAACTGTTTTTT	CASSPRGATNEKLFF
TRBV24-1	-	-	TRBJ2-5	TGTGCCACCAGTGATCTGGGGCAGGACCAAGAGACCCAGTACTTC	CATSDLGQDQETQYF
TRBV28	-	TRBD2	TRBJ2-1	TGTGCCAGCAAACGGGAGGGATCCTACAATGAGCAGTTCTTC	CASKREGSYNEQFF
TRBV11-3	-	-	TRBJ2-5	TGTGCCAGCAGCCTTAGATTTGGGACCCAGTACTTC	CASSLRFGTQYF
TRBV28	-	-	TRBJ1-4	TGTGCCAGCAGTTTATCAGGTGGGGCCGGAGGTTTTAATGAAAAACTGTTTTTT	CASSLSGGAGGFNEKLFF
TRBV5-1	-	-	TRBJ2-1	TGCGCCAGCAGCCCCCGATTCCGCTCCTACAATGAGCAGTTCTTC	CASSPRFRSYNEQFF
TRBV10-3	few	TRBD1	TRBJ1-2	TGTGCCATCAGGCCGGGGACAGCCAACTATGGCTACACCTTC	CAIRPGTANYGYTF
TRBV7-2	-	-	TRBJ1-2	TGTGCCAGCAGCCCAGGAGGGCAGCCCTATGGCTACACCTTC	CASSPGGQPYGYTF
TRBV20-1	few	TRBD1	TRBJ2-1	TGCAGTGCTAGTGGGGACAGGGACAATGAGCAGTTCTTC	CSASGDRDNEQFF
TRBV7-2	-	-	TRBJ1-1	TGTGCCAGCAGTTTTACGAGGGGTAACACTGAAGCTTTCTTT	CASSFTRGNTEAFF
TRBV3-1/TRBV3-2	-	-	TRBJ1-3	TGTGCCAGCAGCCAACCGGGACAAATCTCTGGAAACACCATATATTTT	CASSQPGQISGNTIYF
TRBV28	-	TRBD1	TRBJ1-4	TGTGCCAGCAGTTCTCCGGGACAGGCTAATGAAAAACTGTTTTTT	CASSSPGQANEKLFF
TRBV5-5	-	-	TRBJ1-5	TGTGCCAGCAGCTTGTTAGGGCCAGGGGATTTGCAGCCCCAGCATTTT	CASSLLGPGDLQPQHF
TRBV3-1/TRBV3-2	-	TRBD2	TRBJ2-3	TGTGCCAGCAGCCAAGATCTCCGACTAGCGGGAGAATTCACAGATACGCAGTATTTT	CASSQDLRLAGEFTDTQYF
TRBV7-2	once	TRBD2	TRBJ2-5	TGTGCCAGCAGCCCCGACTGGACTAGCCGGGAGACCCAGTACTTC	CASSPDWTSRETQYF
TRBV27	-	-	TRBJ2-3	TGTGCCAGCAGTTTATCCGGGAGTGGCCCAGATACGCAGTATTTT	CASSLSGSGPDTQYF
TRBV2	once	-	TRBJ1-6	TGTGCCAGCAGTGAAGATAGCGGGGCCAATTCACCCCTCCACTTT	CASSEDSGANSPLHF
TRBV3-1/TRBV3-2	-	TRBD1	TRBJ1-1	TGTGCCAGCCGGGATCGGACAGGGGGGAAATTGAACACTGAAGCTTTCTTT	CASRDRTGGKLNTEAFF
TRBV7-8	-	TRBD1	TRBJ2-1	TGTGCCAGCAGCGGGAAGGACAGGGGGATCTACAATGAGCAGTTCTTC	CASSGKDRGIYNEQFF
TRBV12-5	-	-	TRBJ2-1	TGTGCTAGTGGTTTGCAAGGGGCCAATGAGCAGTTCTTC	CASGLQGANEQFF
TRBV29-1	-	-	TRBJ1-2	TGCAGCGTCCCAAGCCGGGGGGTAGGCTACACCTTC	CSVPSRGVGYTF
TRBV19	-	TRBD2	TRBJ2-7	TGTGCCAGTAGTATCCCTGGGAGGGGAGGAGAGCAGTACTTC	CASSIPGRGGEQYF
TRBV30	-	TRBD1	TRBJ1-1	TGTGCCTGGTCAAAAGACAGGGGGAACACTGAAGCTTTCTTT	CAWSKDRGNTEAFF
TRBV29-1	-	-	TRBJ1-3	TGCAGCGTTGGGACATATGGAAACACCATATATTTT	CSVGTYGNTIYF
TRBV3-1/TRBV3-2	-	-	TRBJ1-5	TGTGCCAGCAGCCAAGATCTGGGGCGAAGCAATCAGCCCCAGCATTTT	CASSQDLGRSNQPQHF
TRBV20-1	-	TRBD1	TRBJ1-6	TGCAGTGCTAGTAGGGGGACAGGGTTTGATTCACCCCTCCACTTT	CSASRGTGFDSPLHF
TRBV27	-	TRBD1	TRBJ1-4	TGTGCCAGCAGTTACGGGACAGGGGGTAATGAAAAACTGTTTTTT	CASSYGTGGNEKLFF
TRBV7-6	-	-	TRBJ1-2	TGTGCCAGCAGCCTCCAGGGTTCCTATGGCTACACCTTC	CASSLQGSYGYTF
TRBV25-1	-	-	TRBJ2-7	TGTGCCAGTAACAAAAGGACATATTCCTACGAGCAGTACTTC	CASNKRTYSYEQYF
TRBV30	-	TRBD1	TRBJ1-1	TGTGCCTGGCGGGGACAGGGGTTGGGAACTGAAGCTTTCTTT	CAWRGQGLGTEAFF
TRBV11-2	-	-	TRBJ2-7	TGTGCCAGCAGCTTGGCGGACAGTCTGAGGTACTTC	CASSLADSLRYF